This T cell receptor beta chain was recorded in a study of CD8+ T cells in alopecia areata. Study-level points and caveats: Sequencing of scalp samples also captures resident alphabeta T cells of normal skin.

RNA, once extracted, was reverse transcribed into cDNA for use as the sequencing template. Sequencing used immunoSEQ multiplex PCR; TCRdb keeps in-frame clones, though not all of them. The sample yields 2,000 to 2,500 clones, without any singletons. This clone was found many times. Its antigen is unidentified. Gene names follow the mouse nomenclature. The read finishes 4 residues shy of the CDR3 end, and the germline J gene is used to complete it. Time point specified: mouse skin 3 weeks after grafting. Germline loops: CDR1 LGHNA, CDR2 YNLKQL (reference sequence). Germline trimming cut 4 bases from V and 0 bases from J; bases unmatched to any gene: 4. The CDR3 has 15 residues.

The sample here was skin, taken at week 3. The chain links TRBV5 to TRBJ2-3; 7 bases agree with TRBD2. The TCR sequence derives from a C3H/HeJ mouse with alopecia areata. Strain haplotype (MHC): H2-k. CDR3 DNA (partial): TGTGCCAGCAGCCCACTGGGGTCTAGTGCAGAA. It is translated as CASSPLGSSAE. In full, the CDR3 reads CASSPLGSSAETLYF.